This passage covers 8 T cell receptor beta chains from one sample sequenced in a study of Graves' ophthalmopathy and Graves' hyperthyroidism. CDR3 regions of TCR beta were amplified from RNA transcripts. First-round RT-PCR employed HTBI primers, with a second-round multiplex PCR after it. TCRdb reprocessed the multiplex PCR reads via MiXCR and lists one record per CDR3 protein. Among around 660,000 distinct CDR3 sequences listed, about two fifths were seen once. The sequenced material came from peripheral blood. The receptors stem from an adult man with Graves' ophthalmopathy.

The V gene is TRBV2, the J gene TRBJ2-6; weak D call: TRBD1 (5 bases). The length of the CDR3 is 12 residues. CDR1 is SNHLY, CDR2 FYNNEI, per germline. Trimming cost V 4 bases and J 15 bases, with 13 bases left between them. This chain's CDR3 is CASSGGVIGLTF. In nucleotides, the CDR3 is TGTGCCAGCAGTGGGGGCGTAATCGGCCTGACTTTC.

The rearrangement joins TRBV29-1 to TRBJ2-5; D gene ambiguous. CDR3 size: 10 residues. CDR1 SQVTM and CDR2 ANQGSEA come from the germline V gene. V was cut by 8 bases and J by 11 bases, with 15 bases left in between. This CDR3 is CSMEPGSQYF. The CDR3 coding sequence is TGCAGCATGGAACCGGGTTCGCAGTACTTC.

The chain joins TRBV20-1 to TRBJ2-2; 10 nucleotides match TRBD2. V lost 1 base to trimming and J lost 8 bases; unmatched junction nucleotides: 7. In germline, CDR1 is DFQATT, CDR2 SNEGSKA (reference sequence). The CDR3 is 15 amino acids. CDR3 nucleotide sequence: TGCAGTGCTAGAGGAGATAGCGGGAGGCCGGGGGAGCTGTTTTTT. Translation: CSARGDSGRPGELFF.

For the CDR3, the DNA is TGCAGTGCCTCGGACAGACTGTTTTTT. Translation: CSASDRLFF. The chain employs TRBV20-1 and TRBJ1-4, with a possible D match to TRBD1 (6 bases). CDR1 is DFQATT and CDR2 is SNEGSKA in the germline V gene (reference sequence). The germline V and J ends were trimmed by 6 bases and 13 bases, with 9 bases remaining between them. This CDR3 region has 9 residues.

This rearrangement joins TRBV6-6 to TRBJ1-2; D is possibly TRBD1 (5 bases). CDR1 is MNHNY and CDR2 is SVGAGI in the germline V gene (reference sequence). This CDR3 is built from 15 residues. V gave up 2 bases and J gave up 1 base, with 11 bases separating them. The CDR3 DNA is TGTGCCAGCAGTTACGGCAGGGCCCATAACTATGGCTACACCTTC. It translates to CASSYGRAHNYGYTF.

This clonotype was recorded at least ten times. The chain employs TRBV6-5 and TRBJ1-1; no clear D. From germline, CDR1 is MNHEY and CDR2 SVGAGI. The CDR3 runs 13 residues. Trimming removed 6 bases from V and 0 bases from J, with 8 bases in between. This CDR3 reads CASRETLNTEAFF. CDR3 nucleotide sequence: TGTGCCAGCAGGGAGACACTGAACACTGAAGCTTTCTTT.

This chain links TRBV15 with TRBJ2-5; maybe TRBD1 (5 bases). Trimming took off 9 bases at V and 9 bases at J, with 23 bases between the two ends. CDR3 length equals 14 residues. Germline CDR1 LNHNV, CDR2 YYDKDF (reference sequence). The DNA for the CDR3 is TGTGCCACAAGGCACAGGATTGGCAATCAGCCCCAGTACTTC. Translation gives CATRHRIGNQPQYF.

This clonotype has a handful of counts. The chain couples TRBV11-2 to TRBJ2-5; tentative D call: TRBD1 (6 bases). CDR1 and CDR2 from the germline V gene are SGHAT and FQNNGV. V shed 6 bases and J shed 2 bases, with 25 bases lying between them. There are 18 residues in the CDR3. Written as DNA, the CDR3 is TGTGCCAGCAGTTCAAATGGTTACGGGTCAGACAGGCAAGAGACCCAGTACTTC. The encoded protein is CASSSNGYGSDRQETQYF. Complete variable domain (other parts from reference TRBV11-2 and TRBJ2-5): EAGVAQSPRYKIIEKRQSVAFWCNPISGHATLYWYQQILGQGPKLLIQFQNNGVVDDSQLPKDRFSAERLKGVDSTLKIQPAKLEDSAVYLCASSSNGYGSDRQETQYFGPGTRLLVL.